This T cell receptor (beta chain) was retrieved from a study of cytomegalovirus exposure and HLA in healthy donors. The V gene's germline CDR1 is MNHNY and CDR2 SVGAGI (reference sequence). The CDR3 loop spans 15 amino acids. V shed 6 bases, J shed 2 bases, and the junction held 9 bases outside the gene matches. The count of this clone is one. The study ran its PCR with 60 Vbeta and 13 Jbeta primers. The method was immunoSEQ multiplex PCR; TCRdb's version includes in-frame clones alone and lacks a portion of them. The sample yields 200,000 to 250,000 clones, 82% seen once. The specimen sequenced was PBMCs. The chain employs TRBV6-6 and TRBJ2-7; 8 bases agree with TRBD1. This clonotype was obtained from a middle-aged woman in good health and CMV-seropositive. The CDR3 loop reads CASSTGQGLTYEQYF. CDR3 DNA sequence: TGTGCCAGCAGCACCGGACAGGGATTGACCTACGAGCAGTACTTC.